The 32 T cell receptor beta chains below come from one sample, sequenced in a study of CXCR3-negative and CXCR3-positive naive CD8 T cells. Their antigens are not known. General study results and limits: Comparison of naive cells showed more hydrophobic TRB CDR3s in CXCR3-positive than in CXCR3-negative naive cells.

cDNA libraries for TRB were generated by 5' RACE incorporating UMI labels. TCRdb reanalyzed the 5' RACE reads and collapses them to one entry per CDR3 protein, without DNA. This sample's clone table lists over 100,000 distinct CDR3 sequences. Sample: naive CXCR3+ CD8+ T cells from blood. Documented subset: CD45RO-CCR7+CD27+CD95- naive CD8+ T cells expressing CXCR3 (TNR3+). The receptors shown here come from a human donor in good health. Some clones in this sample may be carry-over from other donors' samples.

The V gene is TRBV15, the J gene TRBJ2-5. CDR1 and CDR2 from the germline V gene are LNHNV and YYDKDF (reference sequence). The CDR3 spans 15 residues. The CDR3 loop reads CATSRDLGLGETQYF.

V is TRBV10-1 and J is TRBJ2-1; TCRdb picks TRBD2, but there is no DNA to check that call. The length of the CDR3 is 15 residues. Germline loops: CDR1 WNHNN, CDR2 SYGVQD (reference sequence). The CDR3 reads CASSEVQRPINEQFF.

The rearrangement links TRBV10-1 to TRBJ1-5. This CDR3 spans 13 amino acids. Germline V gene data show CDR1 as WNHNN and CDR2 as SYGVQD (reference sequence). This chain's CDR3 is CARTKGFLKPQHF.

CDR3 loop: CATSRVIPGELFF. This chain links TRBV15 with TRBJ2-2. CDR3 size: 13 residues. Germline assignment: CDR1 LNHNV and CDR2 YYDKDF (reference sequence).

CDR3 region: CATSPRTGGLDEQFF. The genes are TRBV28 and TRBJ2-1; TCRdb lists TRBD1, though no DNA is available to test this call. CDR3 size: 15 residues. CDR1 is MDHEN, CDR2 SYDVKM, per germline.

The V call is TRBV20-1, the J call TRBJ1-5. The germline CDR1 and CDR2 sequences are DFQATT and SNEGSKA (reference sequence). CDR3 length: 16 amino acids. CDR3 residues: CSARGRGSSFNQPQHF.

The V call is TRBV11-2, the J call TRBJ2-5; TCRdb calls TRBD1, which cannot be checked without DNA. This CDR3 is 16 amino acids long. Germline loops: CDR1 SGHAT, CDR2 FQNNGV. The CDR3 protein is CASSLDLGGPQETQYF.

This chain connects TRBV5-5 to TRBJ1-3. The CDR3 runs 11 residues. CDR1 and CDR2 (germline): SGHKS, YYEKEE (reference sequence). The CDR3 sequence: CASSFGNTIYF.

This chain uses TRBV7-9 with TRBJ2-1; no DNA is available, so the TRBD1 call from TCRdb remains unchecked. Germline loops: CDR1 SEHNR, CDR2 FQNEAQ (reference sequence). CDR3 length: 17 amino acids. This chain's CDR3 is CASSSAKKQGSLNEQFF.

The CDR3 sequence is CASSFAGSGGSYEQYF. The chain uses TRBV27 and TRBJ2-7; TCRdb names TRBD2, which stays unverified in the absence of DNA. The CDR3 extends over 16 amino acids. CDR1 MNHEY and CDR2 SMNVEV come from the germline V gene (reference sequence).

The chain employs TRBV28 and TRBJ2-1; TCRdb outputs TRBD2, but without DNA this stays unchecked. Germline V gives CDR1 MDHEN, CDR2 SYDVKM. The CDR3 extends over 18 amino acids. The CDR3 is CASSLPPQAGGPIYEQFF.

The genes are TRBV12-3 or TRBV12-4 and TRBJ2-1. CDR3 length: 13 amino acids. The CDR3 is CASSNTIYNEQFF.

The chain has TRBV5-1 and TRBJ1-1; TCRdb designates TRBD1, a call that cannot be tested without DNA. The CDR3 runs 13 residues. Germline assignment: CDR1 SGHRS and CDR2 YFSETQ. CDR3 region: CASSPGPGTEAFF.

The chain employs TRBV10-1 and TRBJ2-1. CDR3 size: 14 residues. Germline V CDR1 and CDR2: WNHNN, SYGVQD (reference sequence). Here the CDR3 reads CASSESSLQDEQFF.

The chain combines TRBV5-1 with TRBJ1-1; TCRdb gives TRBD1 as the D gene, but with no DNA this cannot be confirmed. Germline loops: CDR1 SGHRS, CDR2 YFSETQ. This CDR3 is built from 17 residues. CDR3 sequence: CASSLGGRQVVNTEAFF.

This chain joins TRBV14 and TRBJ1-4. Germline V gene sequence: CDR1 SGHDN, CDR2 FVKESK. This CDR3 is built from 15 residues. Here the CDR3 reads CASSQWRGRNEKLFF.

J is TRBJ1-6 and V is TRBV2. The CDR3 consists of 15 residues. Germline values: CDR1 SNHLY, CDR2 FYNNEI. The CDR3 is CASIIDSSYNSPLHF.

The rearrangement joins TRBV12-3 or TRBV12-4 to TRBJ2-3. This CDR3 spans 11 amino acids. This CDR3 is CASKISATQYF.

This sequence joins TRBV28 and TRBJ2-1; checking the TCRdb D call of TRBD1 is not possible without DNA. From germline, CDR1 is MDHEN and CDR2 SYDVKM. There are 17 residues in the CDR3. The CDR3 region is CASSLSGTGASYNEQFF.

V is TRBV20-1 and J is TRBJ2-7. The CDR3 spans 12 residues. In germline, CDR1 is DFQATT, CDR2 SNEGSKA (reference sequence). The CDR3 protein is CSASSDLNEQYF.

The chain employs TRBV6-2 or TRBV6-3 and TRBJ2-1; the D call from TCRdb, TRBD1, cannot be confirmed without DNA. The CDR3 is 13 residues long. Germline CDR1 MNHEY, CDR2 SVGEGT. CDR3 sequence: CATETGSDNEQFF.

The chain has TRBV29-1 and TRBJ2-2; no DNA is available, so the TRBD1 call from TCRdb remains unchecked. The CDR3 consists of 14 residues. CDR1 and CDR2 (germline): SQVTM, ANQGSEA. The CDR3 reads CSVDNPRGAGELFF.

The rearrangement uses TRBV28 and TRBJ2-2; TCRdb gives TRBD2 as the D gene, but with no DNA this cannot be confirmed. Germline V gives CDR1 MDHEN, CDR2 SYDVKM. This CDR3 has 19 amino acids. The CDR3 region is CASSQSGLAGLLNTGELFF.

The gene calls are TRBV7-9 and TRBJ2-7; no DNA is available, so the TRBD1 call from TCRdb remains unchecked. CDR1 and CDR2 (germline): SEHNR, FQNEAQ (reference sequence). The length of the CDR3 is 15 residues. The CDR3 reads CASSFPGQGLNEQYF.

The chain couples TRBV9 to TRBJ2-1. Germline values: CDR1 SGDLS, CDR2 YYNGEE. The CDR3 contains 14 residues. CDR3 sequence reads: CASSVAVDYNEQFF.

The chain employs TRBV7-9 and TRBJ2-1; TCRdb names TRBD1, which stays unverified in the absence of DNA. Germline assignment: CDR1 SEHNR and CDR2 FQNEAQ (reference sequence). This CDR3 is 12 amino acids long. CDR3 loop: CASTEGVNEQFF.

This chain uses TRBV7-9 with TRBJ1-5; TCRdb lists TRBD1, though no DNA is available to test this call. The CDR3 is 16 amino acids. Germline values: CDR1 SEHNR, CDR2 FQNEAQ (reference sequence). The CDR3 spells CASSSRGTGPSQPQHF.

This sequence joins TRBV12-5 and TRBJ2-1; TCRdb calls TRBD2, which cannot be checked without DNA. CDR1 is LGHNT and CDR2 is FRNRAP in the germline V gene. This CDR3 comprises 18 residues. CDR3 protein: CASGILPRDAGAYNEQFF.

V usage is TRBV4-2 and J usage is TRBJ2-7. The CDR3 is 15 residues long. CDR1 and CDR2 from the germline V gene are LGHNA and YNFKEQ. The CDR3 protein is CASSQDRDHLYEQYF.

The chain uses TRBV7-2 and TRBJ2-7. The CDR3 length is 13 residues. Germline CDR1 SGHTA, CDR2 FQGNSA. CDR3 region: CASSYYLGYEQYF.

The chain combines TRBV6-1 with TRBJ2-5; TCRdb designates TRBD1, a call that cannot be tested without DNA. The CDR3 sequence is 19 residues long. Germline V gene lookup returns CDR1 MNHNS and CDR2 SASEGT. CDR3 amino acids: CASSRLPPGQGALQETQYF.

The CDR3 loop reads CASSPPGTGPMNEQFF. This chain connects TRBV7-9 to TRBJ2-1; TCRdb returns TRBD1, unconfirmable since there is no DNA. CDR3 size: 16 residues. Germline V gene data show CDR1 as SEHNR and CDR2 as FQNEAQ (reference sequence).